This TCR beta chain was recorded in a study of cytomegalovirus exposure and HLA in healthy donors. This clone was observed a handful of times. This CDR3 is built from 17 residues. Germline CDR1 reads ENHRY; CDR2 reads SYGVKD. The germline V and J ends were trimmed by 3 bases and 1 base, with 18 bases remaining between them. Researchers ran the PCR with 60 Vbeta and 13 Jbeta primers. Measured with immunoSEQ multiplex PCR; TCRdb has only the in-frame clones, and not every one. The data show about 170,000 clones, about 75% seen once. The clonotype comes from a man aged 35-49 years in good health and CMV-seropositive. Sequences were obtained from PBMCs. The chain employs TRBV10-3 and TRBJ1-1, with a tentative D call TRBD1 (5 bases). CDR3 region: CAISEQALWAENTEAFF. CDR3 nucleotide sequence: TGTGCCATCAGTGAACAGGCCCTTTGGGCGGAGAACACTGAAGCTTTCTTT.